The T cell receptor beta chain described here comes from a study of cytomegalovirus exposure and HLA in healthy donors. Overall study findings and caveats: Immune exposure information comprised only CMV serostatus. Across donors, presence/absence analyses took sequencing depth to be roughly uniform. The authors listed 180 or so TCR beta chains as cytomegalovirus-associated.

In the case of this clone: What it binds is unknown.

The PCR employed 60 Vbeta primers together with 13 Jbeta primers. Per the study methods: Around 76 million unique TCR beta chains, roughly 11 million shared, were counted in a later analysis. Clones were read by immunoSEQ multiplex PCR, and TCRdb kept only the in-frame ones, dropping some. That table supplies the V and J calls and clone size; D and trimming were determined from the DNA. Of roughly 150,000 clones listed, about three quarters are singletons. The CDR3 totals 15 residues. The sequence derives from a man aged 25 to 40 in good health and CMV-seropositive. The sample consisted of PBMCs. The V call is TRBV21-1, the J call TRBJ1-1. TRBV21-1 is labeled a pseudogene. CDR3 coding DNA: TGTGCCAGCAGCAATCTAACGATGATATACACTGAAGCTTTCTTT. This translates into CASSNLTMIYTEAFF.